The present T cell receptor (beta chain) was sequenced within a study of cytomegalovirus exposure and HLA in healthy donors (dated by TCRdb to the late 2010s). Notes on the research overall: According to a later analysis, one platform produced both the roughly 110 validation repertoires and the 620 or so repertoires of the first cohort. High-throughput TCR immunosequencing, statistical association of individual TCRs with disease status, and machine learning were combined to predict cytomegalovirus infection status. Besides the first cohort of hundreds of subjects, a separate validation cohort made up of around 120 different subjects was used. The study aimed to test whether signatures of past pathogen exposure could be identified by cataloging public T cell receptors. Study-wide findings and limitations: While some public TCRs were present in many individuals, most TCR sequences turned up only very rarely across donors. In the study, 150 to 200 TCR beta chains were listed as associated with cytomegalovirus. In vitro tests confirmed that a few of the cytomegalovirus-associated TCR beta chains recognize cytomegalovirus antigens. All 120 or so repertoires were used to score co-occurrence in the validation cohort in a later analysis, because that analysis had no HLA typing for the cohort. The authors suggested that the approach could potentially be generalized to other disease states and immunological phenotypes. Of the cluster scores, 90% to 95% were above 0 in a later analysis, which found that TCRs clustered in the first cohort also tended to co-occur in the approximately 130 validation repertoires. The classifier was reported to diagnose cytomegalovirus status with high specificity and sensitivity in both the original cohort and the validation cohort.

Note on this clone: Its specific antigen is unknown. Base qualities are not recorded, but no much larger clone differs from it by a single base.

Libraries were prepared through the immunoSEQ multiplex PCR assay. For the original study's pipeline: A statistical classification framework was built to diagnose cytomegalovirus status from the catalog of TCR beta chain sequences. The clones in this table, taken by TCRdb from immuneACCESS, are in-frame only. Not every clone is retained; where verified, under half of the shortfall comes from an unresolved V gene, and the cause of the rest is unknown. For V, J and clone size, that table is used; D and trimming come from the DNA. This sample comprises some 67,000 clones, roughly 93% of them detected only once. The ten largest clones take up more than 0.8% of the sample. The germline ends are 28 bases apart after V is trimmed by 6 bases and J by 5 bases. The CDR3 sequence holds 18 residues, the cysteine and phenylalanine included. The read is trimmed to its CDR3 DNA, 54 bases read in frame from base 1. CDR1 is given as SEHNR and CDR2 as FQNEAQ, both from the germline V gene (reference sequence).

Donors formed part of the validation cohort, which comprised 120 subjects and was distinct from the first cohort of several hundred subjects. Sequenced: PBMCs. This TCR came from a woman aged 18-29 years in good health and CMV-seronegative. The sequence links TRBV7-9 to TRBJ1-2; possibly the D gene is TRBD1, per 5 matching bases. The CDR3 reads CASRPSRRGSQRQYGYTF. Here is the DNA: TGTGCCAGCAGGCCGAGCCGGAGGGGATCCCAAAGGCAATATGGCTACACCTTC. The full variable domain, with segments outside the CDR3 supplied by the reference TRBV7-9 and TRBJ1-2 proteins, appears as DTGVSQNPRHKITKRGQNVTFRCDPISEHNRLYWYRQTLGQGPEFLTYFQNEAQLEKSRLLSDRFSAERPKGSFSTLEIQRTEQGDSAMYLCASRPSRRGSQRQYGYTFGSGTRLTVV.